This TCR beta chain was observed in a study of cytomegalovirus exposure and HLA in healthy donors. This clone was seen a single time. What it recognizes is unknown. Germline V gene lookup returns CDR1 SQVTM and CDR2 ANQGSEA. V lost 3 bases and J lost 4; bases outside the gene matches: 6. The CDR3 consists of 14 residues. Study results and limitations: In a later analysis, a missense DCLRE1C variant was linked to TCR beta V- and J-gene trimming.

PCR involved 60 Vbeta and 13 Jbeta primers. The protocol was immunoSEQ multiplex PCR, while the TCRdb copy is restricted to in-frame clones and leaves out a portion. Of 50,000 to 65,000 clones listed, 82% were seen once; the top ten hold approximately 3%. The sequencing input was PBMCs. This TCR was recovered from a woman aged 18-29 years in good health and CMV-seronegative. The chain uses TRBV29-1 and TRBJ1-1, with TRBD1 matching over 9 bases. The DNA for the CDR3 is TGCAGCGTTGAGGGGGGGACAGGGAGCACTGAAGCTTTCTTT. Protein sequence: CSVEGGTGSTEAFF.